The rows below give T cell receptor beta chains drawn from one sample of a study of blood T cell repertoires in COVID-19. The data were produced by immunoSEQ multiplex PCR, yet TCRdb's version contains in-frame clones alone and is incomplete. The profile covers almost 400,000 clones, with 85% to 90% appearing a single time and less than 2% taken by the ten largest. Sequencing used PBMCs or T cells enriched from blood (not recorded which). These TCRs come from a woman between 25 and 40 years old who had recovered from COVID-19. Each CDR3 is given with its conserved first and last residue. A D gene is named only where the DNA matches it firmly. Clone size is stated in some rows and not others, as once, few, many or a class when expanded.

v_call	d_call	j_call	clone_size	cdr3_aa	cdr3_nt
TRBV18	TRBD1	TRBJ1-5	NA	CASSPSGGDQPQHF	TGTGCCAGCTCACCCTCAGGGGGCGATCAGCCCCAGCATTTT
TRBV3-1/TRBV3-2	NA	TRBJ2-1	once	CASSQELAPYNEQFF	TGTGCCAGCAGCCAAGAACTAGCCCCCTACAATGAGCAGTTCTTC
TRBV5-8	NA	TRBJ1-6	few	CASSLSTGSYNSPLHF	TGTGCCAGCAGCTTGTCCACGGGGTCCTATAATTCACCCCTCCACTTT
TRBV9	NA	TRBJ1-1	NA	CASSVGGGSLVFTEAFF	TGTGCCAGCAGCGTAGGCGGGGGCAGTTTGGTTTTCACTGAAGCTTTCTTT
TRBV6-5	NA	TRBJ1-3	NA	CASSRSSGNTIYF	TGTGCCAGCAGTCGGTCCTCTGGAAACACCATATATTTT
TRBV24-1	NA	TRBJ2-2	NA	CATSDLGSGWNTGELFF	TGTGCCACCAGTGATTTGGGGAGCGGGTGGAACACCGGGGAGCTGTTTTTT
TRBV19	NA	TRBJ2-1	NA	CASTRGGARGDEQFF	TGTGCCAGTACCCGCGGGGGCGCTCGGGGGGATGAGCAGTTCTTC
TRBV10-3	TRBD1	TRBJ2-1	NA	CAASTGGSWNEQFF	TGTGCCGCCTCGACAGGGGGATCGTGGAATGAGCAGTTCTTC
TRBV5-1	NA	TRBJ1-2	NA	CASRPPENYGYTF	TGCGCCAGCAGGCCCCCAGAAAACTATGGCTACACCTTC
TRBV4-1	TRBD1	TRBJ1-4	NA	CASSFRQGSNEKLFF	TGCGCCAGCAGCTTCCGACAGGGCAGTAATGAAAAACTGTTTTTT
TRBV10-3	NA	TRBJ1-1	once	CANKRDSGTEAFF	TGTGCCAACAAGCGGGATTCGGGCACTGAAGCTTTCTTT
TRBV11-1	NA	TRBJ1-4	NA	CASSEGVQDEKLFF	TGTGCCAGCAGCGAGGGGGTTCAGGATGAAAAACTGTTTTTT
TRBV12-5	NA	TRBJ1-2	NA	CASGGGYGYTF	TGTGCTAGTGGTGGGGGGTATGGCTACACCTTC
TRBV6-5	NA	TRBJ1-6	NA	CASSSEGGAANSPLHF	TGTGCCAGCAGTTCAGAGGGGGGGGCGGCTAATTCACCCCTCCACTTT
TRBV5-6	NA	TRBJ2-2	NA	CASSLTVVAANTGELFF	TGTGCCAGCAGCTTGACCGTCGTGGCCGCGAACACCGGGGAGCTGTTTTTT
TRBV7-2	NA	TRBJ2-1	NA	CASSLVAMDNEQFF	TGTGCCAGCAGCTTAGTAGCGATGGACAATGAGCAGTTCTTC
TRBV25-1	TRBD2	TRBJ2-7	NA	CASSAGLAGIRTTYEQYF	TGTGCCAGCAGTGCCGGACTAGCGGGAATCCGAACAACCTACGAGCAGTACTTC
TRBV7-3	TRBD1	TRBJ2-5	few	CASSFGQGVGETQYF	TGTGCCAGCAGCTTTGGACAGGGAGTGGGGGAGACCCAGTACTTC